Listed below are T cell receptor beta chains from one sample, sequenced in a study of blood T cells in healthy people across ages. TCRdb called the 5' RACE reads again in MiXCR, with one record for every CDR3 protein. This table holds approximately 670,000 distinct CDR3 sequences, approximately 40% found once. The sequenced sample consisted of blood. The receptors were sampled from an elderly man in good health. CDR3s include the opening cysteine and the closing phenylalanine or tryptophan.

v_call	j_call	cdr3_aa
TRBV24-1	TRBJ2-5	CATGQQETQYF
TRBV29-1	TRBJ2-3	CSVNTGASTDTQYF
TRBV28	TRBJ2-5	CASNIRDSYQETQYF
TRBV20-1	.	CSAQGPKSYNEQYF
TRBV6-5	TRBJ2-7	CASSRLGGRGTYEQYF
TRBV28	TRBJ2-3	CASSSPLAGLADTQYF
TRBV14	TRBJ2-5	CASSQATSGKWETQYF
TRBV10-3	TRBJ2-7	CAISETPTYEQYF
TRBV9	TRBJ2-7	CASSVAPSGYEQYF
TRBV7-9	TRBJ2-5	CASSLEGTQYF
TRBV7-9	TRBJ2-5	CASSWVSTSRETQYF
TRBV12-5	TRBJ2-7	CASGTGASYNEQYF
TRBV18	.	CASQRAREETQYF
TRBV10-3	TRBJ2-2	CAIRSAGARAGELFF
TRBV27	.	CASSSGNNRVGNIQYF
TRBV20-1	TRBJ2-1	CSASSGNEQFF
TRBV7-9	TRBJ1-3	CASSLNSGNTIYF
TRBV10-3	TRBJ2-1	CAIMGRGPSNEQFF
TRBV20-1	TRBJ1-2	CSAGEGRYGYTF
TRBV28	TRBJ2-5	CASITAGERYNEQYF
TRBV6-2/TRBV6-3	TRBJ2-7	CASSSGTLGYEQYF
TRBV20-1	TRBJ1-2	CSATDRGGYGYTF
TRBV29-1	TRBJ2-7	CSVEGRTGGSYEQYF
TRBV20-1	TRBJ2-7	CSARDSRGYEQYF
TRBV1	TRBJ1-1	CTSRTGGEPNTEAFF
TRBV29-1	TRBJ2-1	CSSGQGSNEQFF